Given below is one T cell receptor (beta chain) in context. Its antigen remains unknown. These data come from a study of cytomegalovirus exposure and HLA in healthy donors. Study results and limitations: Other equally common chains were less clonally expanded than HLA-associated TCR beta chains, a later analysis showed.

Researchers ran the PCR with 60 Vbeta and 13 Jbeta primers. Libraries were prepared by immunoSEQ multiplex PCR; TCRdb keeps only in-frame clonotypes and omits some of them. This sample's clone table lists around 160,000 clones. The germline V gene has CDR1 SEHNR and CDR2 FQNEAQ (reference sequence). The length of the CDR3 is 19 residues. Germline trimming cut 6 bases from V and 0 bases from J; bases unmatched to any gene: 20. Sequenced material: PBMCs. This clonotype was sampled from a woman between 50 and 59 years old in good health and CMV-seronegative. The chain has TRBV7-9 and TRBJ2-7, with 7 positions matching TRBD2. The CDR3 reads CASSPDRPPGLKASYEQYF. In DNA, the CDR3 is TGTGCCAGCAGTCCCGACAGACCCCCGGGACTAAAAGCCTCCTACGAGCAGTACTTC.